The rows below give T cell receptor beta chains drawn from one sample of a study of vaccination and CD4 T cells after COVID-19. For these receptors, no antigen is known. MiXCR, applied by TCRdb to the PCR reads, yields one record per CDR3 protein. The sample shows roughly 15,000 distinct CDR3 sequences, approximately 50% of them seen only once. This specimen consisted of CD4+ T cells from blood, cultured in vitro, obtained about 7 months after SARS-CoV-2 vaccination. The receptor set was obtained from a human donor who had recovered from COVID-19. The CDR3 runs from the conserved cysteine through the conserved F or W. D genes are given only for firm matches. Clone size is not always given. Where it is, it says once, few, many or a class for expanded clones.

CDR3 length: 14; V gene: TRBV19; D gene: NA; J gene: TRBJ1-5; clone size: few; CDR3 DNA: TGTGCCAGTAGTATGACACCCAGGGGTCAGCCCCAGCATTTT; CDR3 protein: CASSMTPRGQPQHF
CDR3 length: 16; V gene: TRBV20-1; D gene: TRBD2; J gene: TRBJ2-1; clone size: NA; CDR3 DNA: TGTAGTGCTAGAGATCCCATAGCGGGAGGGTACAATGAGCAGTTCTTC; CDR3 protein: CSARDPIAGGYNEQFF
CDR3 length: 12; V gene: TRBV6-2/TRBV6-3; D gene: NA; J gene: TRBJ1-1; clone size: NA; CDR3 DNA: TGTGCCAGCAGAACCGGGACGGAAAAAGCTTTCTTT; CDR3 protein: CASRTGTEKAFF
CDR3 length: 14; V gene: TRBV5-1; D gene: NA; J gene: TRBJ2-1; clone size: once; CDR3 DNA: TGCGCCAGCAGCTTGGGTAACTCCTACAATGAGCAGTTCTTC; CDR3 protein: CASSLGNSYNEQFF
CDR3 length: 11; V gene: TRBV2; D gene: NA; J gene: TRBJ1-1; clone size: few; CDR3 DNA: TGTGCCAGGGCTTTGCACACTGAAGCTTTCTTT; CDR3 protein: CARALHTEAFF
CDR3 length: 14; V gene: TRBV12-3/TRBV12-4; D gene: TRBD2; J gene: TRBJ2-7; clone size: NA; CDR3 DNA: TGTGCCAGCAGGTGGGGGGGTGCGGGCTACGAGCAGTACTTC; CDR3 protein: CASRWGGAGYEQYF
CDR3 length: 14; V gene: TRBV11-2; D gene: NA; J gene: TRBJ2-5; clone size: few; CDR3 DNA: TGTGCCAGCAGCTTTAATCGTGGTCGAGAGACCCAGTACTTC; CDR3 protein: CASSFNRGRETQYF
CDR3 length: 13; V gene: TRBV20-1; D gene: NA; J gene: TRBJ1-1; clone size: NA; CDR3 DNA: TGCAGTGCCCAGGCGGGCGGGAACACTGAAGCTTTCTTT; CDR3 protein: CSAQAGGNTEAFF
CDR3 length: 15; V gene: TRBV7-2; D gene: TRBD1; J gene: TRBJ2-7; clone size: NA; CDR3 DNA: TGTGCCAGCAGCTTAATGGGACAGGGTACTTACGAGCAGTACTTC; CDR3 protein: CASSLMGQGTYEQYF
CDR3 length: 14; V gene: TRBV6-1; D gene: NA; J gene: TRBJ1-2; clone size: NA; CDR3 DNA: TGTGCCAGCAGTGCTTACCGAGGAGGATATGGCTACACCTTC; CDR3 protein: CASSAYRGGYGYTF
CDR3 length: 12; V gene: TRBV6-1; D gene: NA; J gene: TRBJ1-2; clone size: few; CDR3 DNA: TGTGCCATTGGGACGGGTGTCTATGGCTACACCTTC; CDR3 protein: CAIGTGVYGYTF
CDR3 length: 17; V gene: TRBV20-1; D gene: TRBD2; J gene: TRBJ2-5; clone size: few; CDR3 DNA: TGCAGTGCTACAGAGTTCGGTAGCGGGGGCTCTCAAGAGACCCAGTACTTC; CDR3 protein: CSATEFGSGGSQETQYF
CDR3 length: 14; V gene: TRBV2; D gene: NA; J gene: TRBJ1-6; clone size: NA; CDR3 DNA: TGTGCCAGCAGGACCGGGACGGCGCTTATGGCCCTCCACTTT; CDR3 protein: CASRTGTALMALHF
CDR3 length: 17; V gene: TRBV7-2; D gene: TRBD2; J gene: TRBJ2-2; clone size: NA; CDR3 DNA: TGTGCCAGCACCCAATGGACTAGCGGGAGGGTGTCCGGGGAGCTGTTTTTT; CDR3 protein: CASTQWTSGRVSGELFF
CDR3 length: 18; V gene: TRBV20-1; D gene: TRBD1; J gene: TRBJ1-6; clone size: once; CDR3 DNA: TGCAGTGCTAGATCGGGACAGGGAAGACGGACCTATAATTCACCCCTCCACTTT; CDR3 protein: CSARSGQGRRTYNSPLHF
CDR3 length: 15; V gene: TRBV20-1; D gene: NA; J gene: TRBJ2-5; clone size: NA; CDR3 DNA: TGCAGTGCTAGAGATCATTCAGCTAGAGTCGAGACCCAGTACTTC; CDR3 protein: CSARDHSARVETQYF
CDR3 length: 13; V gene: TRBV6-1; D gene: NA; J gene: TRBJ1-5; clone size: few; CDR3 DNA: TGTGCCAGCAGGCGAGACGAGGGCCAGCCCCAGCATTTT; CDR3 protein: CASRRDEGQPQHF
CDR3 length: 13; V gene: TRBV6-5; D gene: NA; J gene: TRBJ1-3; clone size: NA; CDR3 DNA: TGTGCCAGCAGTTACCGCGGTGGAAACACCATATATTTT; CDR3 protein: CASSYRGGNTIYF
CDR3 length: 13; V gene: TRBV7-9; D gene: TRBD1; J gene: TRBJ1-2; clone size: NA; CDR3 DNA: TGTGCCGCTAGAAGGGACAGGGCTTATGGCTACACCTTC; CDR3 protein: CAARRDRAYGYTF
CDR3 length: 15; V gene: TRBV24-1; D gene: TRBD2; J gene: TRBJ2-1; clone size: NA; CDR3 DNA: TGTGCCACCAGTGGTTTGGTAGCGGGAGATTTTCGGCAGTTCTTC; CDR3 protein: CATSGLVAGDFRQFF
CDR3 length: 14; V gene: TRBV6-2/TRBV6-3; D gene: NA; J gene: TRBJ2-5; clone size: few; CDR3 DNA: TGTGCCAGCAGTGCCCTAGCGAGCAGAGAGACCCAGTACTTC; CDR3 protein: CASSALASRETQYF
CDR3 length: 16; V gene: TRBV10-3; D gene: TRBD1; J gene: TRBJ2-7; clone size: few; CDR3 DNA: TGTGCCATCAGTGAGACTCAGGGACAGGGCAGCTACGAGCAGTACTTC; CDR3 protein: CAISETQGQGSYEQYF
CDR3 length: 15; V gene: TRBV19; D gene: NA; J gene: TRBJ2-5; clone size: NA; CDR3 DNA: TGTGCCAGTAGTATACGTACCGCACCTCAAGAGACCCAGTACTTC; CDR3 protein: CASSIRTAPQETQYF
CDR3 length: 15; V gene: TRBV7-2; D gene: TRBD2; J gene: TRBJ2-7; clone size: NA; CDR3 DNA: TGTGCCAGCAGCTTAGTTCTAGCGGGAGGCTACGAGCAGTACTTC; CDR3 protein: CASSLVLAGGYEQYF
CDR3 length: 11; V gene: TRBV20-1; D gene: NA; J gene: TRBJ1-2; clone size: few; CDR3 DNA: TGCAGTGCTAGCCAGGACTATGGCTACACCTTC; CDR3 protein: CSASQDYGYTF
CDR3 length: 11; V gene: TRBV2; D gene: NA; J gene: TRBJ2-1; clone size: NA; CDR3 DNA: TGTGCCAGCACCACGGGGCGGCGCCAGTTCTTC; CDR3 protein: CASTTGRRQFF
CDR3 length: 15; V gene: TRBV7-2; D gene: NA; J gene: TRBJ2-3; clone size: few; CDR3 DNA: TGTGCCAGCAGCTTAGCGCTCCAGGGCGCGCATACGCAGTATTTT; CDR3 protein: CASSLALQGAHTQYF
CDR3 length: 17; V gene: TRBV10-1; D gene: TRBD2; J gene: TRBJ2-7; clone size: NA; CDR3 DNA: TGCGCCACCCAAGTTGGAGCGGGAGGGGGTTACTCCTACGAGCAGTACTTC; CDR3 protein: CATQVGAGGGYSYEQYF
CDR3 length: 15; V gene: TRBV20-1; D gene: NA; J gene: TRBJ2-7; clone size: NA; CDR3 DNA: TGCAGTGCTAGACCCCCTAGGGCCTCAATGGACGAGCAGTACTTC; CDR3 protein: CSARPPRASMDEQYF